Listed here are 15 T cell receptor beta chains from one sample, sequenced in a study of vaccination and CD4 T cells after COVID-19. CD4+ T cells that had been cultured provided DNA sequenced with the Oncomine TCR Beta short-read assay. TCRdb reanalysed the PCR reads using MiXCR and keeps one entry per CDR3 protein. The sample has approximately 15,000 distinct CDR3 sequences, roughly 80% seen once. Their antigens are not known. The treatment denotes: approximately 11-day PBMC culture with coronavirus spike peptide pools or control peptides (ViraFEST assay). The sample in question was CD4+ T cells from blood, cultured in vitro, obtained after SARS-CoV-2 vaccination. The receptors here all came from a human donor who received a COVID-19 vaccine.

The genes are TRBV21-1 and TRBJ1-6. TRBV21-1 is assigned pseudogene status. The CDR3 is 14 residues long. CDR3 sequence: CASSPNLSNSPLHF. DNA of the CDR3: TGTGCCAGCAGCCCGAACCTAAGTAATTCACCCCTCCACTTT.

The CDR3: CSARDSGVNYGYTF. As DNA, the CDR3 is TGCAGTGCTAGAGATTCAGGGGTAAACTATGGCTACACCTTC. The chain combines TRBV20-1 with TRBJ1-2, with a tentative D call TRBD1 (6 bases). The V gene's germline CDR1 is DFQATT and CDR2 SNEGSKA (reference sequence). The CDR3 is 14 residues long. The V gene lost 0 bases and the J gene lost 2 bases, with 10 bases spanning the gap.

CDR3 residues: CASSEVDVREAYSNQPQHF. CDR3 bases: TGTGCCAGCAGTGAAGTGGATGTCCGAGAGGCTTATAGCAATCAGCCCCAGCATTTT. The chain joins TRBV6-1 to TRBJ1-5; no clear D. This CDR3 contains 19 residues. Trimming removed 1 base from V and 0 bases from J, with 19 bases in between. Per the germline V gene, CDR1 is MNHNS and CDR2 is SASEGT.

This clonotype was detected only once. The V call is TRBV19, the J call TRBJ1-5; 9 nucleotides match TRBD1. CDR1 LNHDA and CDR2 SQIVND come from the germline V gene (reference sequence). The CDR3 is made up of 14 amino acids. V lost 4 bases to trimming and J lost 4 bases; unmatched junction nucleotides: 2. CDR3 nucleotides: TGTGCCAGTAGTAGGGGACAGGGTAATCAGCCCCAGCATTTT. It codes for CASSRGQGNQPQHF. Full variable domain (outside the CDR3, taken from reference TRBV19 and TRBJ1-5): DGGITQSPKYLFRKEGQNVTLSCEQNLNHDAMYWYRQDPGQGLRLIYYSQIVNDFQKGDIAEGYSVSREKKESFPLTVTSAQKNPTAFYLCASSRGQGNQPQHFGDGTRLSIL.

This clonotype was counted between two and nine times. The chain recombines TRBV5-1 with TRBJ1-2; maybe TRBD1 (5 bases). The V gene's germline CDR1 is SGHRS and CDR2 YFSETQ. The V end was cut by 0 bases, the J end by 6 bases, with 9 bases between. This CDR3 spans 13 amino acids. The CDR3 DNA is TGCGCCAGCAGCTTGGAAGGGGTGGATGGCTACACCTTC. Translating it yields CASSLEGVDGYTF.

The chain is built from TRBV7-4 and TRBJ1-5, with 7 bases lining up with TRBD1. Per the germline V gene, CDR1 is SGHVT and CDR2 is SQSDAQ. The CDR3 has 16 amino acids. This CDR3 reads CASGLVQGSSNQPQHF. The CDR3 region has the DNA TGTGCTAGTGGTTTAGTACAGGGGAGTAGCAATCAGCCCCAGCATTTT.

V is TRBV5-3 and J is TRBJ2-5; maybe TRBD1 (6 bases). TRBV5-3 is treated as an ORF (open reading frame) with a function not yet certain. This CDR3 has 14 residues. The V end was cut by 8 bases, the J end by 5 bases, with 19 bases between. CDR3 amino acids: CASTPTGSRETQYF. Written as DNA, the CDR3 is TGTGCCAGCACCCCGACAGGTTCTCGGGAGACCCAGTACTTC.

The rearrangement joins TRBV7-9 to TRBJ1-5; TRBD1 might be the D (5 bases). Germline lookup yields CDR1 SEHNR and CDR2 FQNEAQ (reference sequence). This CDR3 has 13 residues. V was trimmed by 4 bases and J by 4 bases, leaving 8 bases between them. This CDR3 is CASSYDRNQPQHF. The CDR3 coding sequence is TGTGCCAGCAGCTACGACAGAAATCAGCCCCAGCATTTT.

The chain is built from TRBV19 and TRBJ1-3; possible D gene TRBD1, 5 bases. Germline V CDR1 and CDR2: LNHDA, SQIVND (reference sequence). With 4 bases removed from V and 0 bases from J, the gap between germline ends came to 10 bases. The CDR3 spans 15 residues. CDR3 protein: CASSRDRDSGNTIYF. DNA of the CDR3: TGTGCCAGTAGTAGGGACCGAGACTCTGGAAACACCATATATTTT.

The chain couples TRBV7-2 to TRBJ1-4, with D unresolved. CDR1 is SGHTA, CDR2 FQGNSA, per germline. There are 15 residues in the CDR3. With 5 bases removed from V and 3 bases from J, the gap between germline ends came to 13 bases. The CDR3 spells CASSPYTRANEKLFF. In DNA form, the CDR3 reads TGTGCCAGCAGCCCCTATACGAGGGCTAATGAAAAACTGTTTTTT.

The V and J genes are TRBV24-1 and TRBJ2-2; D possibly corresponds to TRBD1 (6 bases). CDR1 is KGHDR and CDR2 is SFDVKD in the germline V gene. This CDR3 region has 18 residues. Between the trimmed V and J ends, which lost 3 bases and 4 bases, there was a span of 20 bases. CDR3 in DNA: TGTGCCACCAGTGATAGGTCAGGGGCCCGGCGGATCACCGGGGAGCTGTTTTTT. Protein sequence: CATSDRSGARRITGELFF.

The gene calls are TRBV12-3 or TRBV12-4 and TRBJ1-6; D uncertain. The CDR3 is 15 amino acids. V was trimmed by 1 base and J by 0 bases, leaving 4 bases between them. The CDR3 sequence is CASSLGGSYNSPLHF. The DNA of the CDR3 is TGTGCCAGCAGTTTAGGGGGCTCCTATAATTCACCCCTCCACTTT.

This clonotype was detected only once. V gene TRBV12-5 combines with J gene TRBJ2-7; D not certain. Trimming removed 3 bases at V and 8 bases at J, with 8 bases between. Germline V gives CDR1 LGHNT, CDR2 FRNRAP. This CDR3 contains 11 residues. Here the CDR3 DNA reads TGTGCTAGTGGTTTAGTCCCCCAGCAGTACTTC. Protein sequence: CASGLVPQQYF.

This chain uses TRBV2 with TRBJ2-5, with D unclear. From germline, CDR1 is SNHLY and CDR2 FYNNEI. CDR3 length: 12 residues. With 6 bases removed from V and 7 bases from J, the gap between germline ends came to 12 bases. The CDR3 loop reads CASRDDKGTQYF. The CDR3 DNA reads as TGTGCCAGCAGGGATGACAAGGGGACCCAGTACTTC.

The chain links TRBV19 to TRBJ2-3; tentative D call: TRBD1 (6 bases). Germline loops: CDR1 LNHDA, CDR2 SQIVND (reference sequence). The CDR3 loop spans 15 amino acids. V lost 5 bases to trimming and J lost 2 bases, with 14 bases between them. The CDR3 bases are TGTGCCAGTAGTTCCCAGGGGATTCACACAGATACGCAGTATTTT. Protein sequence: CASSSQGIHTDTQYF.